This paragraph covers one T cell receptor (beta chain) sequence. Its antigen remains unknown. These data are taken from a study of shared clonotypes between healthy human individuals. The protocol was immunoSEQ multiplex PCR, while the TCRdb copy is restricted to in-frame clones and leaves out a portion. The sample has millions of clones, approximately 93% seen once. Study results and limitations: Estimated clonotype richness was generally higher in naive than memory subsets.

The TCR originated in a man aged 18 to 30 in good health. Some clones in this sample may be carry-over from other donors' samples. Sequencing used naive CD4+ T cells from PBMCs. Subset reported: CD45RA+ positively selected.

The CDR3 DNA follows: TGTGCCAGCAGCCCCGGGACTAGCTTCTCAGATACGCAGTATTTT. Translating gives CASSPGTSFSDTQYF. This sequence joins TRBV11-2 and TRBJ2-3, with 9 bases lining up with TRBD2. Germline V CDR1 and CDR2: SGHAT, FQNNGV. Trimming removed 5 bases from V and 4 bases from J; junction bases left unmatched: 7. This CDR3 is built from 15 residues.